This T cell receptor (beta chain) was documented in a study of blood T cell repertoires in COVID-19. Turning to the study itself: There were acute and convalescent COVID-19 samples, and they came from the United States, Italy and Spain. Nucleic acid was either cDNA or gDNA, and it came from T cells, B-cell-depleted T cells, or PBMCs.

The trim removed 4 bases at V and 1 base at J, leaving 9 bases unmatched. Germline assignment: CDR1 SGHTS and CDR2 YDEGEE. The CDR3 sequence is 17 residues long. In the original analysis: Reference gene primer amplification gave estimated nucleated cell counts. Some clones are missing from TCRdb's copy, which holds only in-frame ones; the method was immunoSEQ multiplex PCR. V and J calls plus clone size are reproduced from that table; the DNA served to infer D and trimming. The table shows about 90,000 clones, with less than 90% occurring only once. This TCR came from a man older than 75 with active or convalescent COVID-19. The sample comprised peripheral blood. The genes are TRBV5-8 and TRBJ1-5; TRBD1 matches 9 bases. In DNA form, the CDR3 reads TGTGCCAGCAGCCCAAAAGGACAGGGGATGAGCAATCAGCCCCAGCATTTT. Its protein product is CASSPKGQGMSNQPQHF.